This T cell receptor beta chain was captured by sequencing in a study of blood T cell repertoires in COVID-19. The repertoire was sequenced with immunoSEQ multiplex PCR; TCRdb's copy has only in-frame clones and lacks some. The sample lists some 71,000 clones, around 83% occurring once. V was clipped by 0 bases and J by 4 bases, with 15 bases between them. The CDR3 consists of 16 residues. CDR1 LNHNV and CDR2 YYDKDF come from the germline V gene (reference sequence). The receptor was isolated from a woman between 45 and 60 years old with acute or convalescent COVID-19. V usage is TRBV15 and J usage is TRBJ2-5, with D tentatively TRBD2 (6 bases). Sequences were obtained from peripheral blood. The CDR3 bases are TGTGCCACCAGCAGAGATGAGTGGCGGGATGGAGAGACCCAGTACTTC. Translated, it gives CATSRDEWRDGETQYF.